Following are 28 T cell receptor beta chains from one sample sequenced in a study of T-cell memory formation after mild COVID-19. TCRdb called the 5' RACE reads again in MiXCR, with one record for every CDR3 protein. The data show about 140,000 distinct CDR3 sequences, about 14% seen once. Sequencing input: PBMCs or a T cell subset sorted from them (not recorded which). These receptors originate from an adult woman who had mild COVID-19 (a few samples of this study predate the infection). Cell type and time point are not known.

The chain employs TRBV29-1 and TRBJ1-2; 7 bases agree with TRBD1. CDR1 SQVTM and CDR2 ANQGSEA come from the germline V gene. With V trimmed by 4 bases and J by 6 bases, 5 bases remained unmatched. The CDR3 extends over 12 amino acids. The CDR3: CSVVRGLDGYTF. The CDR3 DNA follows: TGCAGCGTTGTGAGGGGGCTTGATGGCTACACCTTC.

The rearrangement links TRBV6-1 to TRBJ2-7; D is tentatively TRBD1 or TRBD2 (5 bases each). The CDR3 is 15 residues long. V was cut by 6 bases and J by 4 bases, with 19 bases left in between. Germline assignment: CDR1 MNHNS and CDR2 SASEGT. CDR3 DNA: TGTGCCAGCAGAGGGCTGGGGGTCGTACAGTACGAGCAGTACTTC. It is translated as CASRGLGVVQYEQYF.

The gene calls are TRBV4-1 and TRBJ1-2; D gene uncertain. V was trimmed by 2 bases and J by 1 base, leaving 8 bases between them. Germline V gives CDR1 MGHRA, CDR2 YSYEKL. This CDR3 has 14 amino acids. CDR3 loop: CASSQQDRNYGYTF. CDR3 in DNA: TGCGCCAGCAGCCAACAAGATCGTAACTATGGCTACACCTTC.

The sample holds a few counts of this clonotype. V gene TRBV5-1 combines with J gene TRBJ2-5; D may be TRBD1 (5 bases). Per germline, CDR1 SGHRS and CDR2 YFSETQ. The CDR3 sequence is 14 residues long. The V and J ends lost 3 bases and 3 bases respectively, with 12 bases between them. The CDR3 here is CASSWGQGEETQYF. Written as DNA, the CDR3 is TGCGCCAGCAGCTGGGGTCAAGGGGAAGAGACCCAGTACTTC.

This clonotype has a handful of counts. The chain carries TRBV7-9 and TRBJ1-6, with D uncertain. Germline loops: CDR1 SEHNR, CDR2 FQNEAQ (reference sequence). CDR3 size: 13 residues. The ends were cut back, 5 bases at V and 10 bases at J, with 12 bases in the middle. DNA for the CDR3: TGTGCCAGCAGCCCCAGAGGGTACTCACCCCTCCACTTT. Translation: CASSPRGYSPLHF.

This CDR3 is CASSSAQGWGTEAFF. The CDR3, as DNA: TGTGCCAGCAGTTCCGCTCAGGGATGGGGCACTGAAGCTTTCTTT. V usage is TRBV12-3 or TRBV12-4 and J usage is TRBJ1-1, with D possibly being TRBD1 (5 bases). This CDR3 region has 15 residues. The ends were cut back, 4 bases at V and 4 bases at J, with 16 bases in the middle.

This clonotype was picked up a small number of times. The genes are TRBV7-2 and TRBJ2-3, with 14 bases fitting TRBD2. The CDR3 is made up of 16 amino acids. CDR1 is SGHTA, CDR2 FQGNSA, per germline. V was pared by 5 bases and J by 5 bases, with 6 bases of the junction left unmatched. CDR3 sequence reads: CASSQGLAGAKDTQYF. The CDR3, as DNA: TGTGCCAGCAGCCAGGGACTAGCGGGAGCTAAAGATACGCAGTATTTT.

This clonotype was detected many times. The rearrangement links TRBV7-6 to TRBJ1-3, with no clear D. Trimming shortened V by 5 bases and J by 0 bases, and 11 bases separated the two germline ends. Germline CDR1 SGHVS, CDR2 FNYEAQ. The CDR3 covers 15 residues. CDR3 loop: CASSADGTSGNTIYF. The CDR3 DNA reads TGTGCCAGCAGCGCGGACGGTACCTCTGGAAACACCATATATTTT. Variable domain in full (rest from reference TRBV7-6 and TRBJ1-3): GAGVSQSPRYKVTKRGQDVALRCDPISGHVSLYWYRQALGQGPEFLTYFNYEAQQDKSGLPNDRFSAERPEGSISTLTIQRTEQRDSAMYRCASSADGTSGNTIYFGEGSWLTVV.

This chain links TRBV24-1 with TRBJ2-7; possibly TRBD1 for D (6 bases). The CDR3 spans 12 residues. Trimming shortened V by 9 bases and J by 3 bases, and 11 bases separated the two germline ends. Germline CDR1 reads KGHDR; CDR2 reads SFDVKD. DNA of the CDR3: TGTGCCACCGGTGGACAGAACTACGAGCAGTACTTC. This encodes CATGGQNYEQYF.

DNA of the CDR3: TGTGCCTGGAGCCAGTGGTCCGGGGAGGGCTACACCTTC. Amino acids: CAWSQWSGEGYTF. The gene calls are TRBV30 and TRBJ1-2; D gene ambiguous. The CDR3 runs to 13 residues. CDR1 is GTSNPN and CDR2 is SVGIG in the germline V gene (reference sequence). V was cut by 3 bases and J by 8 bases, with 16 bases left in between.

This clonotype has just a few counts. This chain links TRBV27 with TRBJ2-1, with 7 positions matching TRBD2. With 1 base clipped from V and 4 bases from J, the junction kept 4 bases outside the gene matches. CDR1 is MNHEY, CDR2 SMNVEV, per germline (reference sequence). The CDR3 covers 15 residues. The CDR3 coding sequence is TGTGCCAGCAGTTTATTCTGGGGGGGGTACAATGAGCAGTTCTTC. Amino acid sequence: CASSLFWGGYNEQFF.

This clonotype was seen a handful of times. J is TRBJ2-7 and V is TRBV7-9, with a tentative D call TRBD1 (5 bases). Trimming pared 5 bases from V and 0 bases from J, leaving 20 bases between. The germline V gene encodes CDR1 SEHNR and CDR2 FQNEAQ (reference sequence). CDR3 length: 17 residues. The CDR3: CASSDGMIRASSYEQYF. In DNA form, the CDR3 reads TGTGCCAGCAGCGATGGGATGATCAGGGCGAGCTCCTACGAGCAGTACTTC.

V and J are TRBV18 and TRBJ2-3; TRBD2 matches at 12 bases. This CDR3 has 17 residues. V was clipped by 0 bases and J by 3 bases; unmatched bases: 4. Germline V CDR1 and CDR2: KGHSH, LQKENI. The CDR3 is CASSPPGLAGGTDTQYF. In DNA, the CDR3 is TGTGCCAGCTCACCACCGGGTCTAGCGGGAGGGACAGATACGCAGTATTTT.

The rearrangement links TRBV29-1 to TRBJ2-4, with 11 nucleotides matching TRBD1. Trimming removed 1 base from V and 5 bases from J; junction bases left unmatched: 7. This CDR3 comprises 16 residues. CDR1 is SQVTM and CDR2 is ANQGSEA in the germline V gene. CDR3 protein: CSVEGTGGPTENIQYF. In DNA form, the CDR3 reads TGCAGCGTTGAAGGGACAGGGGGCCCGACCGAAAACATTCAGTACTTC.

V is TRBV5-1 and J is TRBJ1-2; 9 positions agree with TRBD1. The length of the CDR3 is 19 residues. Germline CDR1 is SGHRS and CDR2 is YFSETQ. V lost 4 bases to trimming and J lost 0 bases; unmatched junction nucleotides: 16. The CDR3 DNA reads TGCGCCAGCAGCATGGGTGCGGGACAGGGACAAACTTCTAACTATGGCTACACCTTC. Its protein is CASSMGAGQGQTSNYGYTF.

The V gene is TRBV3-1, the J gene TRBJ1-4, with 10 bases aligning to TRBD1. V was clipped by 5 bases and J by 8 bases; unmatched bases: 8. Germline V gene lookup returns CDR1 LGHDT and CDR2 YNNKEL (reference sequence). The CDR3 has 15 residues. Written as DNA, the CDR3 is TGTGCCAGCAGCACTCGACAGGGGGCTGGCGAAAAACTGTTTTTT. Translation gives CASSTRQGAGEKLFF.

This clonotype came up a few times. The chain employs TRBV20-1 and TRBJ2-3; D is undetermined. Trimming left V 1 base short and J 5 bases short, with 4 bases between. This CDR3 is built from 11 residues. Germline V gives CDR1 DFQATT, CDR2 SNEGSKA (reference sequence). The chain's CDR3 is CSARALDTQYF. DNA for the CDR3: TGCAGTGCTAGAGCCCTAGATACGCAGTATTTT.

This chain connects TRBV4-1 to TRBJ2-1, with 7 bases that match TRBD2. Germline CDR1 MGHRA, CDR2 YSYEKL. The CDR3 has 15 residues. V shed 4 bases, J shed 5 bases, and the junction held 8 bases outside the gene matches. The CDR3 is CASSLERDYNNEQFF. Written as DNA, the CDR3 is TGCGCCAGCAGCCTCGAGAGGGACTATAACAATGAGCAGTTCTTC.

Only a few counts were recorded for this clonotype. The rearrangement links TRBV5-6 to TRBJ2-2; D not resolved. Germline V gives CDR1 SGHDT, CDR2 YYEEEE. This CDR3 is built from 11 residues. Trimming removed 7 bases at V and 8 bases at J, with 9 bases between. The CDR3 bases are TGTGCCAGCGGCGAGGTAGGGGAGCTGTTTTTT. As protein: CASGEVGELFF.

V is TRBV4-1 and J is TRBJ2-7, with D hard to call. Germline V gene sequence: CDR1 MGHRA, CDR2 YSYEKL. The CDR3 contains 15 residues. The V and J ends lost 0 bases and 2 bases respectively, with 11 bases between them. CDR3 DNA sequence: TGCGCCAGCAGCCAAGAAGGGCAGCTGACCTACGAGCAGTACTTC. Encoded protein: CASSQEGQLTYEQYF.

In DNA form, the CDR3 reads TGTGCCAGCAGTGGGCTAGCGGGGAACCAAGAGACCCAGTACTTC. The encoded protein is CASSGLAGNQETQYF. The rearrangement joins TRBV2 to TRBJ2-5; 9 bases align to TRBD2. CDR3 length equals 15 residues. The V gene end was trimmed by 4 bases and the J gene end by 0 bases; junction bases not matched to a gene: 3. From germline, CDR1 is SNHLY and CDR2 FYNNEI.

This clonotype appeared a few times. The rearrangement uses TRBV12-3 or TRBV12-4 and TRBJ1-5; possibly TRBD1 for D (5 bases). This CDR3 region has 15 residues. Trimming left V 6 bases short and J 4 bases short, with 16 bases between. The CDR3 DNA sequence: TGTGCCAGCAGCCCGACGGGGGGAGGGAATCAGCCCCAGCATTTT. It encodes CASSPTGGGNQPQHF.

This clonotype was observed a handful of times. The V call is TRBV3-1, the J call TRBJ2-2; 7 nucleotides align to TRBD1. V gave up 1 base and J gave up 1 base; unmatched junction bases: 6. The CDR3 has 17 residues. Germline V lookup: CDR1 LGHDT, CDR2 YNNKEL (reference sequence). The CDR3: CASSQALTGVNTGELFF. In nucleotides, the CDR3 is TGTGCCAGCAGCCAAGCTCTAACAGGGGTGAACACCGGGGAGCTGTTTTTT.

The rearrangement joins TRBV12-3 or TRBV12-4 to TRBJ2-7, with unresolved D. Trimming took off 6 bases at V and 2 bases at J, with 5 bases between the two ends. This CDR3 is 11 amino acids long. In DNA, the CDR3 is TGTGCCAGCAGAGGGACCTACGAGCAGTACTTC. It yields the protein CASRGTYEQYF.

In its sample, this clonotype was seen a few times. V is TRBV5-4 and J is TRBJ1-2; D remains unclear. This CDR3 spans 15 amino acids. V shed 6 bases and J shed 0 bases, with 15 bases lying between them. Germline values: CDR1 SGHNT, CDR2 YYREEE (reference sequence). The CDR3 loop is CASTPGSQANYGYTF. For the CDR3, the DNA is TGTGCCAGCACTCCGGGCAGCCAAGCTAACTATGGCTACACCTTC.

As for this clonotype: Sequence at one end of the junction differs from germline and may be a read error. V and J are TRBV3-1 and TRBJ1-4; D uncertain. Germline-derived CDR1 and CDR2 are LGHDT and YNNKEL (reference sequence). The CDR3 runs to 15 residues. CDR3 in DNA: TGTGCCAGCAGCCACGCCGAGGGCTGGAATGATAAACTGTTTTTT. Amino acids: CASSHAEGWNDKLFF.

The sample holds a few counts of this clonotype. This chain links TRBV27 with TRBJ2-7; 8 bases agree with TRBD1. Germline V gene lookup returns CDR1 MNHEY and CDR2 SMNVEV (reference sequence). CDR3 length: 14 residues. V lost 5 bases and J lost 3; bases outside the gene matches: 6. The CDR3 sequence is CASSHRGQVYEQYF. The CDR3 region has the DNA TGTGCCAGCAGTCATAGGGGACAGGTCTACGAGCAGTACTTC.

In this sample, this clonotype turned up a few times. The chain carries TRBV6-6 and TRBJ2-1; 9 positions match TRBD2. Germline-derived CDR1 and CDR2 are MNHNY and SVGAGI (reference sequence). The CDR3 runs to 16 residues. V trimming: 2 bases; J trimming: 2 bases; junction bases outside the gene matches: 4. In DNA, the CDR3 is TGTGCCAGCAGTTACGGGGAGCGGGAGGCCTACAATGAGCAGTTCTTC. Amino acids: CASSYGEREAYNEQFF.